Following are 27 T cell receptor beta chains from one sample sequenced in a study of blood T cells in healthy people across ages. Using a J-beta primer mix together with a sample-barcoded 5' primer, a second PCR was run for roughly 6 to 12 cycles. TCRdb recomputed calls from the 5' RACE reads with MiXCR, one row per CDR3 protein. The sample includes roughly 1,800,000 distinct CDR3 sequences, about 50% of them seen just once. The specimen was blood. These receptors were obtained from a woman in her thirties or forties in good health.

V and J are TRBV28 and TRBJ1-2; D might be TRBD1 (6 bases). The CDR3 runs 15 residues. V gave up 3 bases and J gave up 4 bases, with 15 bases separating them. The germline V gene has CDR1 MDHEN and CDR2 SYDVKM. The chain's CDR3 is CASSFPGGHSYGYTF. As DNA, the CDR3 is TGTGCCAGCAGTTTCCCCGGGGGCCACAGCTATGGCTACACCTTC.

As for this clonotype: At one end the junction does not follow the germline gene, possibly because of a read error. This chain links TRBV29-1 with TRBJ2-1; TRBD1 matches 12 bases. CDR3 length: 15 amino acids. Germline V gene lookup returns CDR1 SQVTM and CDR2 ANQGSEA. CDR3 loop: CSGEPGGTGGNEPFF. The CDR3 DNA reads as TGCAGCGGGGAACCTGGAGGGACAGGGGGCAATGAGCCGTTCTTC.

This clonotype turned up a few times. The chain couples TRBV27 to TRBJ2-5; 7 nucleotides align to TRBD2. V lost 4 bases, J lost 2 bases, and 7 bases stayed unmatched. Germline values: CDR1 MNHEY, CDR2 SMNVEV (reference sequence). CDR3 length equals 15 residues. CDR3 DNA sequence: TGTGCCAGCAGTTCCAAGCGGGACCTTCAAGAGACCCAGTACTTC. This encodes CASSSKRDLQETQYF.

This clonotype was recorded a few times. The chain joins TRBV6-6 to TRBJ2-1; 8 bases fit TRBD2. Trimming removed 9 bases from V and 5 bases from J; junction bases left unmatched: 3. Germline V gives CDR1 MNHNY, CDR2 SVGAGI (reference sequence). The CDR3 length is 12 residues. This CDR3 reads CASRGGDNEQFF. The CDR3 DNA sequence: TGTGCCAGTCGGGGGGGGGACAATGAGCAGTTCTTC.

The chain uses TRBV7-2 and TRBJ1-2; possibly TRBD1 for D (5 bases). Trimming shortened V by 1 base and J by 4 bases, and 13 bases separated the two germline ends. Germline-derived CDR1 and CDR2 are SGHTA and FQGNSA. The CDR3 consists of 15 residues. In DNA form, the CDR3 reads TGTGCCAGCAGCTTAGAGGGAACAGGCCCCTATGGCTACACCTTC. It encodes CASSLEGTGPYGYTF.

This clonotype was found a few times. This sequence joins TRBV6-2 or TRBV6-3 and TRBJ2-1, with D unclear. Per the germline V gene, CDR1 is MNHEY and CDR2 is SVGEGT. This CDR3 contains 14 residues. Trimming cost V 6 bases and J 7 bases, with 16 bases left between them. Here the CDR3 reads CASRGRQVRNEQFF. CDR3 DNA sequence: TGTGCCAGCAGAGGACGGCAGGTGAGAAATGAGCAGTTCTTC.

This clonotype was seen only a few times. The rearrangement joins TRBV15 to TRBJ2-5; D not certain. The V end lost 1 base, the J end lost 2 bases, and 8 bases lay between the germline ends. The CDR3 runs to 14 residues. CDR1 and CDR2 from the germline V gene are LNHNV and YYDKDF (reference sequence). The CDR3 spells CATSRGGNQETQYF. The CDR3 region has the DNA TGTGCCACCAGCAGAGGCGGAAATCAAGAGACCCAGTACTTC.

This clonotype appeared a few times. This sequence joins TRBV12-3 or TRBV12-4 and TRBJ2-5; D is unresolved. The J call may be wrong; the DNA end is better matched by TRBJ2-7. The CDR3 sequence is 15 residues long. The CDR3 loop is CASSLGHSAAYEQYF. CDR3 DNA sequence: TGTGCCAGCAGTTTAGGCCACAGCGCCGCCTACGAGCAGTACTTC.

The CDR3 spells CASSFYGVRRKNIQYF. Here the CDR3 DNA reads TGTGCCAGCAGCTTTTACGGGGTCCGACGCAAAAACATTCAGTACTTC. The chain is built from TRBV12-1 and TRBJ2-4. TRBV12-1 is annotated as a pseudogene. The CDR3 is made up of 16 amino acids.

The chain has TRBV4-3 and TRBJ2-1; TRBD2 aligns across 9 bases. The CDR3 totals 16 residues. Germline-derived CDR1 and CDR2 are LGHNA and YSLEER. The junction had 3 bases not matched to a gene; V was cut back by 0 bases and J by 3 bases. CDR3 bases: TGCGCCAGCAGCCAAGATCTAGCGGGGTTCTACAATGAGCAGTTCTTC. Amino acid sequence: CASSQDLAGFYNEQFF.

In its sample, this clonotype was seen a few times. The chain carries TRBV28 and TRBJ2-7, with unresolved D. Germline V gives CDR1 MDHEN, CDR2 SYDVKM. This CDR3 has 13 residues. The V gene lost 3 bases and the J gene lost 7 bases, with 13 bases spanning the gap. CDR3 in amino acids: CASSFEGPREQYF. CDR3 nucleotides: TGTGCCAGCAGTTTCGAAGGGCCCAGAGAGCAGTACTTC.

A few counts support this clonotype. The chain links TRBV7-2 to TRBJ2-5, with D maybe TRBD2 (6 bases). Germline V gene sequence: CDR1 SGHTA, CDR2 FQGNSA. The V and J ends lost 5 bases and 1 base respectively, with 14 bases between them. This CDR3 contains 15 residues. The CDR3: CASSKTRTFQETQYF. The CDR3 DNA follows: TGTGCCAGCAGCAAGACTAGGACTTTCCAAGAGACCCAGTACTTC.

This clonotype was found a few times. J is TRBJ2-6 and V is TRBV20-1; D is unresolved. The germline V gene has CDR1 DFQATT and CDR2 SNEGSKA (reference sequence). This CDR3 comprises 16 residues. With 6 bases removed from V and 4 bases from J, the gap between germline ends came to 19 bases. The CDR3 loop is CSAPGRKVSGANVLTF. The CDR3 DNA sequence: TGCAGTGCCCCAGGCCGTAAGGTATCCGGGGCCAACGTCCTGACTTTC.

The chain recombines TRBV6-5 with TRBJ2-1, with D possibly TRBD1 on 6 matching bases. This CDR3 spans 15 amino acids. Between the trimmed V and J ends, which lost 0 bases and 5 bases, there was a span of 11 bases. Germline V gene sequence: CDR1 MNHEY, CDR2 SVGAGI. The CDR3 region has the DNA TGTGCCAGCAGTTACTCGGTACAGGGAAACAATGAGCAGTTCTTC. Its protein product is CASSYSVQGNNEQFF.

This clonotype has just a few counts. DNA for the CDR3: TGTGCCAGCAGTTTTAGAGGTTCGGGTTTAGCGGGGGGGTTAACCTACGAGCAGTACTTC. This sequence encodes CASSFRGSGLAGGLTYEQYF. The chain uses TRBV12-3 or TRBV12-4 and TRBJ2-7; 11 bases map to TRBD2. Unmatched junction bases numbered 18, after V lost 3 bases and J lost 2 bases. The CDR3 runs to 20 residues.

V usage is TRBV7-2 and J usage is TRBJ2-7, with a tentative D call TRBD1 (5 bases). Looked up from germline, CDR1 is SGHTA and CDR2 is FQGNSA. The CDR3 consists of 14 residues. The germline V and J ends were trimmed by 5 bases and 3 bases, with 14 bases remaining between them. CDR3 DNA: TGTGCCAGCAGCACGGACAAGGGAAACTACGAGCAGTACTTC. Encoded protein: CASSTDKGNYEQYF.

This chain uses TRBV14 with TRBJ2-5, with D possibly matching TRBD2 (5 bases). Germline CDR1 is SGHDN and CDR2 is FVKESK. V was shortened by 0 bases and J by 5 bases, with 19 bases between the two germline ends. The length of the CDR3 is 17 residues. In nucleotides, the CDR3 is TGTGCCAGCAGCCAAGAACATTACGGGGATCTGATGGAGACCCAGTACTTC. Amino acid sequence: CASSQEHYGDLMETQYF. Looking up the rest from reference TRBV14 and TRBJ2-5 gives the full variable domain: EAGVTQFPSHSVIEKGQTVTLRCDPISGHDNLYWYRRVMGKEIKFLLHFVKESKQDESGMPNNRFLAERTGGTYSTLKVQPAELEDSGVYFCASSQEHYGDLMETQYFGPGTRLLVL.

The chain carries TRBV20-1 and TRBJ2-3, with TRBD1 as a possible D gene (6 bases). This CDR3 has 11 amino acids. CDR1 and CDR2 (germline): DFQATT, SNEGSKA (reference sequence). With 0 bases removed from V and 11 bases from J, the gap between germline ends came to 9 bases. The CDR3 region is CSARDQGLQYF. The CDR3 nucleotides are TGCAGTGCTAGAGACCAGGGGCTGCAGTATTTT.

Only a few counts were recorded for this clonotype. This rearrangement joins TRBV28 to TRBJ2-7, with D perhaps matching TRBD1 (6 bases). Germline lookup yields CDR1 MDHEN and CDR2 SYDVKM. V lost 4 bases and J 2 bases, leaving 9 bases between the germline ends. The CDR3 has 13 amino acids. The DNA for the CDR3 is TGTGCCAGCAGTTGGGGACACCCCTACGAGCAGTACTTC. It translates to CASSWGHPYEQYF.

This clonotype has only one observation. The CDR3 reads CASSQGSGGTSGTSTYNEQFF. The CDR3 coding sequence is TGCGCCAGCAGCCAGGGTTCGGGGGGGACTAGCGGAACTTCGACCTACAATGAGCAGTTCTTC. The chain is built from TRBV4-1 and TRBJ2-1; 11 nucleotides match TRBD2. Germline lookup yields CDR1 MGHRA and CDR2 YSYEKL. V dropped 3 bases and J dropped 2; count of bases not matched to a gene: 18. The CDR3 has 21 amino acids.

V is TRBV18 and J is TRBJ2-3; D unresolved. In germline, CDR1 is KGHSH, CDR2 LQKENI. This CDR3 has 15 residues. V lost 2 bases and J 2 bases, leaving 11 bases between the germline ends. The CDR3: CASSPISDLTDTQYF. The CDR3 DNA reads TGTGCCAGCTCACCAATAAGCGACCTCACAGATACGCAGTATTTT.

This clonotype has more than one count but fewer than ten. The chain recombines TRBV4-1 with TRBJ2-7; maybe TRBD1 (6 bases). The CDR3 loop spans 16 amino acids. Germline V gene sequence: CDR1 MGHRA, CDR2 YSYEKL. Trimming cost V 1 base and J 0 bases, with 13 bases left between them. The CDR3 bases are TGCGCCAGCAGCCAAGGCCGAAGGGGGAGCTCCTACGAGCAGTACTTC. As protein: CASSQGRRGSSYEQYF.

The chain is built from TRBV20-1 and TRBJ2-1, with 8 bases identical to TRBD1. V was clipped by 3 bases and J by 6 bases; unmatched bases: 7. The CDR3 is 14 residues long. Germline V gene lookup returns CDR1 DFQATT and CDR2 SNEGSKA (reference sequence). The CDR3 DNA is TGCAGTGCTAGCAGGACAGGGTCAAGCAATGAGCAGTTCTTC. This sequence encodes CSASRTGSSNEQFF.

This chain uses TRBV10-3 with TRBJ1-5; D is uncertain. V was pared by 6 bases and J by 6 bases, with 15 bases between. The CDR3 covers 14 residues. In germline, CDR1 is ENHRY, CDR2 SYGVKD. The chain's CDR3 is CAISRVGLGQPQHF. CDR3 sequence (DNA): TGTGCCATCAGCCGAGTCGGTTTGGGTCAGCCCCAGCATTTT.

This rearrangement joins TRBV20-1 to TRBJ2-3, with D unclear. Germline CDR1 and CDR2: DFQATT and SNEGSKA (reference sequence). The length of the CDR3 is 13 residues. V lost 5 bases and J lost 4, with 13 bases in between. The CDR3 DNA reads TGCAGTGCTCTGAATTACGCCCCAGATACGCAGTATTTT. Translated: CSALNYAPDTQYF.

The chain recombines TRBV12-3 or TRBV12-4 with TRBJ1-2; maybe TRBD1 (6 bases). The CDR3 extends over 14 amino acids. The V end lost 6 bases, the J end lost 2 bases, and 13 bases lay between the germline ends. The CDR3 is CASSQTGLNYGYTF. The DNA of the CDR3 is TGTGCCAGCAGCCAGACAGGACTGAACTATGGCTACACCTTC.

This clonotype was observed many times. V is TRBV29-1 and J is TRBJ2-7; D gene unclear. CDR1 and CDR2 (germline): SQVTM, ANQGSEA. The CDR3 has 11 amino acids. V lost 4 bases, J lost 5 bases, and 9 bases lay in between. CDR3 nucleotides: TGCAGCGTTGGTTTTATGGACGAGCAGTACTTC. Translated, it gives CSVGFMDEQYF.